This TCR beta chain is from a study of shared clonotypes between healthy human individuals (dated by TCRdb to the early 2020s). Some background on the complete study: A few men and a couple of women, aged 18 to 49 years, made up the cohort. For each donor, CD4 naive and CD4 memory were each given three plates, CD8 naive was given two plates, and CD8 memory was given one plate. To estimate repertoire size and how much clonotypes are shared between individuals, the study performed deep sequencing of blood TCR repertoires from roughly five healthy adults. To increase sequencing depth and limit assay-specific biases, TCR repertoire library preparation and sequencing were carried out by different laboratories using diverse techniques. Per donor, leukapheresis produced somewhere between about 0.8 and 9 billion PBMCs. Summary of the overall study and its limitations: Naive subsets generally had larger estimated clonotype richness than memory subsets. Only blood was sampled, and tissue TCR repertoires likely differ from those in blood. Rarefaction of sorted-subset datasets indicated incomplete sequencing despite the large sequencing depth. Pairwise subsampling indicated that sequencing depth was expected to affect the degree of clonotype sharing among donors. Compared with non-shared clonotypes, clonotypes shared by all four sorted-subset donors had higher generation probabilities. Sharing across a few donors was observed for around 4.8% of naive CD4, over 3% of naive CD8, about 2.3% of memory CD4, and about 0.38% of memory CD8 clonotypes. Because the study included only a small number of donors, the genetic and exposure-history diversity represented was limited.

TCR CDR3 regions were amplified from genomic DNA by multiplex PCR using the deep immunoSEQ assay. For each cell subset, the extracted genomic DNA was distributed evenly across all wells of several immunoSEQ 96-well plates, and each plate served as one replicate. For sorted subsets, around 200 ng genomic DNA, equal to about 30,000 T cell genomes, was loaded into each replicate PCR. Purified libraries were measured with a Qubit 3.0 fluorometer, size-checked on a Bioanalyzer 2100, and measured again with the KAPA Library Quantification kit. Every immunoSEQ 96-well plate was sequenced on a separate single-read 150-cycle Illumina NextSeq 550 flow cell. The published analysis was carried out like this. Because only junctional sequences without quality scores were contained in the immunoSEQ output, filtering matching that applied to full-length reads could not be performed. To assign V/J genes and CDR3, sequences were annotated using PyIR, a Python wrapper for IgBLAST v1.9, with IMGT germline references. Reads were removed for weak V/J assignments (E-value above 1e-6), missing CDR3, stop codons, out-of-frame junctions, or ambiguous translated residues. A V3J clonotype was defined by an identical inferred V gene, J gene, and CDR3 amino acid sequence. The percentage overlap between two repertoires was calculated by dividing the number of shared unique clonotypes by the size of the smaller repertoire. RTK rarefaction, the Chao1 estimator, and Recon v2.1 estimates of unobserved clonotypes were used to assess repertoire richness. Generation probabilities for all TCRbeta clonotypes obtained by the gDNA method from a handful of donors were computed using OLGA. TCRdb carries this immuneACCESS record with in-frame sequences only. Its versions omit some clonotypes, under half of them owing to an unresolved V gene in the studies checked, with the rest unexplained. V, J and clone size reflect that table, while D and trimming were determined from the DNA. The sample table shows approximately 2.4 million clones, and more than 90% are seen once. The ten largest clones capture around 0.13% of the sample.

CDR1 MNHEY and CDR2 SVGAGI were looked up in the germline V gene. Trimming leaves V shorter by 5 bases and J shorter by 6 bases, with the junction holding 4 bases beyond the gene matches. From the cysteine up to the phenylalanine, the CDR3 has a length of 13 residues. Of the read, only the CDR3 DNA is kept; its 39 bases are in frame from base 1. Donors were healthy HIV-negative adults with no recently reported acute infections or vaccinations. All donors were Caucasian adults living in Nashville, Tennessee, USA. CD4+ T cells were enriched by magnetic negative selection; naive cells were then positively selected on CD45RA, and the negative fraction formed the memory subset. Blood was obtained by leukapheresis, after which PBMCs were separated by Ficoll-Histopaque density gradient centrifugation and cryopreserved in liquid nitrogen vapor phase. Purity and quantity of every magnetically sorted T cell population were checked by analytical flow cytometry. Each sorted fraction had its genomic DNA isolated and then quantified by UV absorbance on a Nanodrop 2000c.

Concerning this clone: Which antigen it targets is not known. There are no base qualities to consult, and no much larger clone falls within one base.

Sample: naive CD4+ T cells sorted from blood. The sample's cell subset or site, from its label and the paper: CD45RA+ positively selected. The origin of this receptor is a man between 18 and 35 years old in good health. In this chain, TRBV6-5 is recombined with TRBJ1-2, with 9 central nucleotides matching TRBD1. The DNA sequence is given as TGTGCCAGCAGTACCGGGACAGGGCATGGCTACACCTTC. Its product reads: CASSTGTGHGYTF.